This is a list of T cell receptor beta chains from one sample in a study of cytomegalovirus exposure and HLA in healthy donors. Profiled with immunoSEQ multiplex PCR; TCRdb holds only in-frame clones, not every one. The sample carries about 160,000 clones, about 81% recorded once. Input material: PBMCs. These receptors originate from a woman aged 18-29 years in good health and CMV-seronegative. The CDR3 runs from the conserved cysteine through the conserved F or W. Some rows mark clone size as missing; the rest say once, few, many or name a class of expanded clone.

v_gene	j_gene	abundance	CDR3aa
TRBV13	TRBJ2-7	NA	CASSLGGVSSYEQYF
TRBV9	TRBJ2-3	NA	CASSIRDRVMDTQYF
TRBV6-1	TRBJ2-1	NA	CASSEYGGNSYNEQFF
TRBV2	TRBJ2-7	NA	CASKWTSYEQYF
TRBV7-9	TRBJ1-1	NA	CASRLQGGWTEAFF
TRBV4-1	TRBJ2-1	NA	CASSPISGGYNEQFF
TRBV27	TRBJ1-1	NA	CASSSRTGGRSTEAFF
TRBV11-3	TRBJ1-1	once	CAQTVGGCITEAFF
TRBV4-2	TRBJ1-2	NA	CASSQVTGLDGYTF
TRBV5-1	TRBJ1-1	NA	CASSLAQGLNTEAFF
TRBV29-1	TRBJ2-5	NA	CSGSGQGMETQYF
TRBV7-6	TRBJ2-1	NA	CASSFTDSQSSYNEQFF
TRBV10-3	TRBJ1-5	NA	CAISIQGEGQPQHF
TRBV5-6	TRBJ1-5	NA	CASNLAGGGQPQHF
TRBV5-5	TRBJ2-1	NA	CASSSTGAAPSSYNEQFF
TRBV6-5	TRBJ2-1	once	CASSYWTGLGNEQFF
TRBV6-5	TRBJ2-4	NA	CASSYVGTRGDIQYF
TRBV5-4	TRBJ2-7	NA	CASSQDSYEQYF
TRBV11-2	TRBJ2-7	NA	CASSSRGGEQYF
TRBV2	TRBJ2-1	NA	CASSGRYNEQFF
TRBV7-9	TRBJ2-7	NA	CSSSFDQGNYEQYF
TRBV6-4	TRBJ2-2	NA	CASSAGDTGELFF
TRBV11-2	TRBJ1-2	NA	CASSKIIRESYGYTF
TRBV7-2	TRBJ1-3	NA	CASSAQGLENTIYF
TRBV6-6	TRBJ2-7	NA	CASSDSGGAYEQYF
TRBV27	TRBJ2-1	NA	CASSLGQGVNEQFF
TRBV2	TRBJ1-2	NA	CATRTGLNYGYTF
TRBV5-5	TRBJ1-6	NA	CASSLSDSYNSPLHF
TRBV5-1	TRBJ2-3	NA	CASSDLAGGTDTQYF
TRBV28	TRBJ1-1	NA	CASSLNPQGRAEAFF
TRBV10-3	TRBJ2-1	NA	CAISVSGTGVGNEQFF
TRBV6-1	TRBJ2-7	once	CASSWAGREQYF
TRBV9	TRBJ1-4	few	CASSLTGGRNEKLFF
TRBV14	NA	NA	CASSQSSYEQYF
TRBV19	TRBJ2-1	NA	CASSIEGGGGITYNEQFF
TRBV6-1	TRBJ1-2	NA	CASSEGSNPRYYGYTF
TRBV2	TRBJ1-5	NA	CASSQDRGSNQPQHF
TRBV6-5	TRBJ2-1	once	CASSSLQENEQFF
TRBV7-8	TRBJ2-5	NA	CASSPLAGTKTQYF
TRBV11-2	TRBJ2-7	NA	CASSHAPGVLDSYEQYF
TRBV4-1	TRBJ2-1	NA	CASSPMGGRANEQFF
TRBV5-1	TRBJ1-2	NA	CASSLGGGGGYTF
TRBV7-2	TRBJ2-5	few	CASSSTRERRYF
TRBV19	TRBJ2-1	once	CASSPWGPFDEQFF
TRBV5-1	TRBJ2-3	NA	CASTPQPVQVSTDTQYF
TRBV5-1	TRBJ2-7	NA	CASSLTLTGGWYEQYF
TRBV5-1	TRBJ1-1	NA	CASSLGVRQGIEAFF
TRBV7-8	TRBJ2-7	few	CASSYGLGAEQYF
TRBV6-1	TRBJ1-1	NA	CASKGTPGGEAFF
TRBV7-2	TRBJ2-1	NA	CASSRKTGYNEQFF
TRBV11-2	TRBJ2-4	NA	CASSPRDKNIQYF
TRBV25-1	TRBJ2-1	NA	CASRSTSNEQFF
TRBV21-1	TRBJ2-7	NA	CASSKHLASYEQYF
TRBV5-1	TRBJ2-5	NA	CASSPTGTGGLQETQYF